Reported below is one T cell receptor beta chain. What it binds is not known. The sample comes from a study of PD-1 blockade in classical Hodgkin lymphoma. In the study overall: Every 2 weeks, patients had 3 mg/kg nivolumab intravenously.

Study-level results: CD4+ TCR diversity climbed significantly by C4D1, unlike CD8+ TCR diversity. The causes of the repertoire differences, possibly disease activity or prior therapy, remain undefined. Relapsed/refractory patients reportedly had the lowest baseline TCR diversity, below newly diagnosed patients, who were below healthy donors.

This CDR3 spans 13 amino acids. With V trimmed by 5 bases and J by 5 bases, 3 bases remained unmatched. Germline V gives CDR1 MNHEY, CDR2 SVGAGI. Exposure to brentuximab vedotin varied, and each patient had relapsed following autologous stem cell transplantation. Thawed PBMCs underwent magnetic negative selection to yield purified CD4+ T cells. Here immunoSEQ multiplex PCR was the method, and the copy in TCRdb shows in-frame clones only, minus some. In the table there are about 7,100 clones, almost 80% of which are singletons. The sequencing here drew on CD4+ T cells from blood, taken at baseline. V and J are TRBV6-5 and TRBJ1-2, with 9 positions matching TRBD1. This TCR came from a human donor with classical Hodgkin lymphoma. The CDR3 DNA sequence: TGTGCCAGCAGTAGGACAGGGGCTTATGGCTACACCTTC. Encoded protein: CASSRTGAYGYTF.